This is a list of T cell receptor beta chains from one sample in a study of OX40 agonist ivuxolimab in advanced cancers. Profiling relied on immunoSEQ multiplex PCR, and the TCRdb table lists in-frame clones only, not all of them. The data hold approximately 50,000 clones, with roughly 82% observed a single time. The specimen was CD4+ or CD8+ T cells sorted from blood, collected in a trial of the OX40 agonist ivuxolimab. These receptor sequences come from an adult with an advanced solid tumor such as melanoma, head and neck, liver or kidney cancer. Both conserved end residues are part of each CDR3. A D gene is named only where the DNA matches it firmly. For some rows the clone size is stated as once, few or many, or as a class when expanded; others skip it.

D	V	J	size	CDR3	DNA
-	TRBV6-6	TRBJ1-5	-	CASRKPREGGNQPQHF	TGTGCCAGCAGAAAACCGCGGGAAGGGGGGAATCAGCCCCAGCATTTT
-	TRBV18	TRBJ2-7	-	CASSQSTGIYEQYF	TGTGCCAGCTCACAGTCTACAGGGATCTACGAGCAGTACTTC
-	TRBV7-9	TRBJ1-1	-	CASSLGAGNTEAFF	TGTGCCAGCAGCTTAGGGGCAGGAAACACTGAAGCTTTCTTT
-	TRBV5-1	TRBJ2-1	-	CASSPRDSRGEQFF	TGCGCCAGCAGCCCGCGGGATTCCAGGGGTGAGCAGTTCTTC
TRBD2	TRBV7-3	TRBJ2-3	-	CASSPSSGGSTDTQYF	TGTGCCAGCAGCCCCTCTAGCGGGGGAAGCACAGATACGCAGTATTTT
-	TRBV5-1	TRBJ2-5	-	CASSIQETQYF	TGCGCCAGCAGCATCCAAGAGACCCAGTACTTC
-	TRBV7-9	TRBJ1-3	-	CASSLDRWNTIYF	TGTGCCAGCAGCTTAGATAGGTGGAACACCATATATTTT
-	TRBV14	TRBJ2-5	few	CASSQEKLWTDIQETQYF	TGTGCCAGCAGCCAAGAGAAACTCTGGACAGACATTCAAGAGACCCAGTACTTC
-	TRBV19	TRBJ2-1	few	CASSRGTLSYNEQFF	TGTGCCAGTTCCCGGGGGACATTATCCTACAATGAGCAGTTCTTC
TRBD1	TRBV7-2	TRBJ1-1	-	CASSPRQGAPTEAFF	TGTGCCAGCAGCCCGAGACAGGGGGCGCCCACTGAAGCTTTCTTT
-	TRBV9	TRBJ2-1	-	CASSVMGVDYNEQFF	TGTGCCAGCAGCGTAATGGGTGTGGACTACAATGAGCAGTTCTTC
-	TRBV15	TRBJ2-3	-	CATSRGGQALTDTQYF	TGTGCCACCAGCAGGGGAGGACAGGCCCTCACAGATACGCAGTATTTT
TRBD1	TRBV11-2	TRBJ2-3	-	CASRHTTGIDTQYF	TGTGCCAGCAGACATACGACAGGGATAGATACGCAGTATTTT
-	TRBV6-1	TRBJ1-1	-	CASSKQTHTEAFF	TGTGCCAGCAGTAAACAGACTCACACTGAAGCTTTCTTT
-	TRBV21-1	TRBJ2-7	few	CASSKVGPNRHYEQYF	TGTGCCAGCAGCAAAGTTGGGCCGAACCGCCACTACGAGCAGTACTTC
-	TRBV5-1	TRBJ2-3	-	CASSAAGAQEDTQYF	TGCGCCAGCAGCGCCGCGGGGGCGCAAGAAGATACGCAGTATTTT
-	TRBV7-9	TRBJ2-7	-	CASSSDRQGYEQYF	TGTGCCAGCAGTTCTGACAGGCAGGGATACGAGCAGTACTTC
TRBD1	TRBV5-6	TRBJ2-3	-	CASSPTGDGKDTQYF	TGTGCCAGCAGCCCAACAGGGGACGGTAAAGATACGCAGTATTTT
-	TRBV4-3	TRBJ1-3	-	CASSQDLYGPISGNTIYF	TGCGCCAGCAGCCAAGATCTCTACGGTCCTATCTCTGGAAACACCATATATTTT
TRBD1	TRBV7-9	TRBJ2-1	-	CASSTLDRGPYNEQFF	TGTGCCAGCAGCACACTAGACAGGGGCCCCTACAATGAGCAGTTCTTC
-	TRBV7-3	TRBJ2-1	few	CASSLGLEGREQFF	TGTGCCAGCAGCTTAGGTCTAGAGGGAAGGGAGCAGTTCTTC
-	TRBV5-1	TRBJ1-3	once	CASSLGRSSGNTIYF	TGCGCCAGCAGCTTGGGCCGAAGCTCTGGAAACACCATATATTTT
TRBD1	TRBV5-8	TRBJ1-5	once	CASSLVRDRGPQHF	TGTGCCAGCAGCTTGGTCCGGGACAGGGGACCCCAGCATTTT
TRBD1	TRBV18	TRBJ1-2	-	CASSGDRGEPNYGYTF	TGTGCCAGCTCAGGAGACAGGGGGGAGCCTAACTATGGCTACACCTTC
-	TRBV7-3	TRBJ1-2	-	CASSPGPRVGGYTF	TGTGCCAGCAGCCCCGGGCCCAGGGTAGGTGGCTACACCTTC
-	TRBV19	TRBJ2-5	-	CASSKIGQETQYF	TGTGCCAGTAGTAAGATCGGGCAAGAGACCCAGTACTTC
TRBD1	TRBV28	TRBJ2-7	-	CASKRGQISYEQYF	TGTGCCAGCAAGAGGGGACAGATCTCCTACGAGCAGTACTTC
TRBD1	TRBV5-4	TRBJ2-1	-	CAVGRDRAYNEQFF	TGTGCCGTCGGCCGGGACAGGGCCTACAATGAGCAGTTCTTC
TRBD1	TRBV4-2	TRBJ1-6	-	CASSQGDRGRLGSPLHF	TGTGCCAGCAGCCAGGGGGACAGGGGAAGATTAGGATCACCCCTCCACTTT
-	TRBV7-2	TRBJ1-1	-	CASSLRGRIIPEAFF	TGTGCCAGCAGCTTAAGGGGCAGAATAATCCCAGAAGCTTTCTTT
TRBD1	TRBV5-6	TRBJ2-7	-	CASIVTGTTYEQYF	TGTGCCAGCATCGTGACAGGGACCACCTACGAGCAGTACTTC
TRBD2	TRBV11-2	TRBJ2-1	-	CASRMSGGASNEQFF	TGTGCCAGCAGGATGAGCGGGGGGGCCTCCAATGAGCAGTTCTTC
-	TRBV11-1	TRBJ2-2	-	CASSLGGSNGELFF	TGTGCCAGCAGCTTAGGGGGGTCCAACGGGGAGCTGTTTTTT
-	TRBV6-5	TRBJ1-4	-	CASSTRDGNEKLFF	TGTGCCAGCAGTACCCGGGACGGTAATGAAAAACTGTTTTTT
-	TRBV10-3	TRBJ2-6	-	CAISLDSGANVLTF	TGTGCCATCAGTCTGGACTCTGGGGCCAACGTCCTGACTTTC
TRBD1	TRBV6-1	TRBJ1-4	-	CASSESGTGGEKLFF	TGTGCCAGCAGTGAATCCGGGACAGGAGGTGAAAAACTGTTTTTT
TRBD1	TRBV7-3	TRBJ2-1	-	CASSLSGTGGGEQFF	TGTGCCAGCAGCTTAAGCGGAACAGGGGGAGGCGAGCAGTTCTTC
-	TRBV7-2	TRBJ1-3	-	CASSLRGGSAATIYF	TGTGCCAGCAGCTTAAGGGGGGGGTCAGCGGCCACCATATATTTT
TRBD1	TRBV4-1	TRBJ1-3	-	CASSAQGAAGNTIYF	TGCGCCAGCAGCGCCCAGGGGGCCGCTGGAAACACCATATATTTT
-	TRBV7-9	TRBJ2-3	once	CASSLGAGATDTQYF	TGTGCCAGCTCCCTGGGGGCGGGGGCAACAGATACGCAGTATTTT